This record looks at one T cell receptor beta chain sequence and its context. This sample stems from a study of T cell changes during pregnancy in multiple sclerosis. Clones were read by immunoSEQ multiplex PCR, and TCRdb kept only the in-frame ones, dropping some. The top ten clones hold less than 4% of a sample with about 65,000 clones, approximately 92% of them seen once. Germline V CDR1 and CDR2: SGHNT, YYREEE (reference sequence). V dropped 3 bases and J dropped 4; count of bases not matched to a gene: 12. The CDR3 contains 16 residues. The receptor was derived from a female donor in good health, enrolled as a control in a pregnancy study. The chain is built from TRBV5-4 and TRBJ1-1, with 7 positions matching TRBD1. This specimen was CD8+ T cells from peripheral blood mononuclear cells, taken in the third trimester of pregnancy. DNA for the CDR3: TGTGCCAGCAGCTCGAGTTCACAGGGGTGGTTCACTGAAGCTTTCTTT. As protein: CASSSSSQGWFTEAFF.